A single sample is the source of the 2 T cell receptor beta chains below, sequenced in a study of response to subunit inactivated influenza vaccine. TCRdb re-analysed the RT-PCR reads in MiXCR, keeping a single row per CDR3 protein. The data hold under 750,000 distinct CDR3 sequences, with roughly 12% observed a single time. The specimen was PBMCs from blood, collected on the day of vaccination. All receptors come from a man aged 45-65 years who received an inactivated influenza vaccine.

Concerning this clonotype: One junction end does not reproduce the germline sequence, and a read error may be involved. CDR3 DNA: TGTGCCAGCAGCTCCGGGACTAGCGGAAGCTTC. It codes for CASSSGTSGSF. The chain employs TRBV11-2 and TRBJ2-1; TRBD2 agrees at 11 bases. CDR1 SGHAT and CDR2 FQNNGV come from the germline V gene. This CDR3 has 11 residues. The full variable domain, its missing parts supplied by reference TRBV11-2 and TRBJ2-1, is EAGVAQSPRYKIIEKRQSVAFWCNPISGHATLYWYQQILGQGPKLLIQFQNNGVVDDSQLPKDRFSAERLKGVDSTLKIQPAKLEDSAVYLCASSSGTSGSFGPGTRLTVL.

This clonotype came up many times. This chain joins TRBV7-9 and TRBJ2-4, with D possibly being TRBD1 (6 bases). This CDR3 is built from 14 residues. The germline gives CDR1 SEHNR, CDR2 FQNEAQ (reference sequence). V dropped 5 bases and J dropped 9 bases, with 17 bases sitting between them. Written as DNA, the CDR3 is TGTGCCAGCAGCAAACAGGGCCGGTTTGGCATTCAGTACTTC. It specifies CASSKQGRFGIQYF. Full variable domain (outside the CDR3, taken from reference TRBV7-9 and TRBJ2-4): DTGVSQNPRHKITKRGQNVTFRCDPISEHNRLYWYRQTLGQGPEFLTYFQNEAQLEKSRLLSDRFSAERPKGSFSTLEIQRTEQGDSAMYLCASSKQGRFGIQYFGAGTRLSVL.